The 8 T cell receptor beta chains in this list originate from one sample, sequenced in a study of T cells in Graves' hyperthyroidism and ophthalmopathy. Amplified TCR beta CDR3 regions derived from RNA transcripts. The study used the HTBI primer set for a first-round RT-PCR of the TCR CDR3. TCRdb passed the multiplex PCR reads through MiXCR, listing each CDR3 protein once. The sample includes under 800,000 distinct CDR3 sequences, approximately 14% of them seen just once. Sequenced input: blood. All receptors derive from a woman in her late teens or twenties with Graves' hyperthyroidism.

The chain employs TRBV14 and TRBJ2-5; the D is unclear. Per germline, CDR1 SGHDN and CDR2 FVKESK. V lost 1 base and J lost 7, with 19 bases in between. There are 16 residues in the CDR3. CDR3 region: CASSQGSSNPRGTQYF. Here the CDR3 DNA reads TGTGCCAGCAGCCAAGGTAGTAGCAACCCAAGAGGGACCCAGTACTTC.

Many counts were recorded for this clonotype. J is TRBJ2-1 and V is TRBV7-9; no reliable D call. From germline, CDR1 is SEHNR and CDR2 FQNEAQ (reference sequence). The CDR3 loop spans 14 amino acids. The ends were cut back, 5 bases at V and 6 bases at J, with 14 bases in the middle. The CDR3 region is CASSARISRNEQFF. CDR3 nucleotides: TGTGCCAGCAGCGCCCGCATCTCGCGCAATGAGCAGTTCTTC.

J is TRBJ1-1 and V is TRBV29-1, with a possible D match to TRBD1 (5 bases). V dropped 1 base and J dropped 3 bases, with 9 bases sitting between them. The CDR3 is 13 residues long. In germline, CDR1 is SQVTM, CDR2 ANQGSEA. The DNA of the CDR3 is TGCAGCGTTGAAGTGGGGGTAGACACTGAAGCTTTCTTT. This sequence encodes CSVEVGVDTEAFF. The complete variable domain, with remaining parts taken from reference TRBV29-1 and TRBJ1-1, reads SAVISQKPSRDICQRGTSLTIQCQVDSQVTMMFWYRQQPGQSLTLIATANQGSEATYESGFVIDKFPISRPNLTFSTLTVSNMSPEDSSIYLCSVEVGVDTEAFFGQGTRLTVV.

This clonotype appeared many times. The V and J genes are TRBV20-1 and TRBJ2-7; 7 bases align to TRBD2. V shed 4 bases and J 0 bases; nucleotides not matched to a gene: 0. The CDR3 has 12 amino acids. Germline CDR1 reads DFQATT; CDR2 reads SNEGSKA (reference sequence). The CDR3 nucleotides are TGCAGTGCTAAGCGGGACTCCTACGAGCAGTACTTC. Its translation is CSAKRDSYEQYF.

The chain recombines TRBV5-1 with TRBJ2-5, with 8 positions matching TRBD2. CDR1 is SGHRS and CDR2 is YFSETQ in the germline V gene. This CDR3 comprises 14 residues. J gave up 1 base and V 4 bases, and 3 bases lay outside the gene matches. CDR3 amino acids: CASSARGVQETQYF. The CDR3 bases are TGCGCCAGCAGCGCGCGGGGGGTCCAAGAGACCCAGTACTTC.

In regard to this clonotype: A read error may produce the germline difference seen at one junction end. The chain couples TRBV6-1 to TRBJ2-1, with 7 bases lining up with TRBD2. The CDR3 loop spans 18 amino acids. From germline, CDR1 is MNHNS and CDR2 SASEGT. The CDR3 DNA reads TGTGCCAGCAGTGATGGATTTCCCGGGAGGTCCACCTACAATGGGCAGTTCTTC. It encodes CASSDGFPGRSTYNGQFF.

Ten or more counts support this clonotype. This sequence joins TRBV28 and TRBJ1-2, with D possibly matching TRBD1 (6 bases). Per the germline V gene, CDR1 is MDHEN and CDR2 is SYDVKM. Deletions cut 5 bases from V and 6 bases from J, with 10 bases between. The CDR3 consists of 12 residues. The CDR3 loop reads CASSAGTHGYTF. The CDR3 DNA is TGTGCCAGCAGTGCTGGGACACATGGCTACACCTTC.

There are many counts of this clonotype. CDR3 bases: TGCGCCAGCAGCATGACAGGGCCCCCGACTGAAGCTTTCTTT. This encodes CASSMTGPPTEAFF. V usage is TRBV5-1 and J usage is TRBJ1-1, with 7 bases identical to TRBD1. The length of the CDR3 is 14 residues. Trimming at V came to 4 bases and at J to 5 bases, leaving 8 bases not matched to a gene. Germline CDR1 is SGHRS and CDR2 is YFSETQ.